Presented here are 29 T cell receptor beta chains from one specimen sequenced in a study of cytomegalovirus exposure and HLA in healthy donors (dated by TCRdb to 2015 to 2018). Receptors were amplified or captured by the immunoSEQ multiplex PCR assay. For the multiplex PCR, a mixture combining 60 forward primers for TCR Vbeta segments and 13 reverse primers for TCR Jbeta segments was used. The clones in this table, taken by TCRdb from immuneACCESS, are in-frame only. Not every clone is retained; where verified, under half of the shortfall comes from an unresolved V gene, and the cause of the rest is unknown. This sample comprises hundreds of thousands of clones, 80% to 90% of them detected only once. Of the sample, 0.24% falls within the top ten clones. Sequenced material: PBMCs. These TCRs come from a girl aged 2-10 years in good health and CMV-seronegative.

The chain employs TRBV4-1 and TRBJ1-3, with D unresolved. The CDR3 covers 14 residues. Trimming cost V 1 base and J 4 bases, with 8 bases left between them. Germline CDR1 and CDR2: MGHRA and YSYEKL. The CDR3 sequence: CASSQGGRGNTIYF. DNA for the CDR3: TGCGCCAGCAGCCAAGGAGGGCGAGGAAACACCATATATTTT.

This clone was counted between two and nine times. CDR3 sequence reads: CASTGYRKDQPQHF. In DNA, the CDR3 is TGTGCCAGCACCGGCTACAGGAAGGATCAGCCCCAGCATTTT. The chain employs TRBV6-6 and TRBJ1-5, with D maybe TRBD1 (5 bases). The CDR3 contains 14 residues. Trimming removed 7 bases from V and 5 bases from J, with 15 bases in between. Germline assignment: CDR1 MNHNY and CDR2 SVGAGI (reference sequence).

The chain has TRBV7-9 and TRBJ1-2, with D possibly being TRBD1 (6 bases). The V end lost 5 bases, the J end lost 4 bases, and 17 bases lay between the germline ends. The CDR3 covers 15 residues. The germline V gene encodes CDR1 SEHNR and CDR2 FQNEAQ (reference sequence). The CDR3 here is CASSRVPQGIYGYTF. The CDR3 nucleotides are TGTGCCAGCAGCCGCGTTCCTCAGGGGATCTATGGCTACACCTTC. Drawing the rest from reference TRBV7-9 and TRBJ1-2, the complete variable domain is DTGVSQNPRHKITKRGQNVTFRCDPISEHNRLYWYRQTLGQGPEFLTYFQNEAQLEKSRLLSDRFSAERPKGSFSTLEIQRTEQGDSAMYLCASSRVPQGIYGYTFGSGTRLTVV.

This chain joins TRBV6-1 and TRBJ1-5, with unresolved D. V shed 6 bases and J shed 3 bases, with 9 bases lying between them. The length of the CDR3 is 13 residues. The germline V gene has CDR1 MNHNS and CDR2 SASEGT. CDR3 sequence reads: CASRLSNNQPQHF. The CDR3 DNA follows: TGTGCCAGCAGACTTTCGAACAATCAGCCCCAGCATTTT.

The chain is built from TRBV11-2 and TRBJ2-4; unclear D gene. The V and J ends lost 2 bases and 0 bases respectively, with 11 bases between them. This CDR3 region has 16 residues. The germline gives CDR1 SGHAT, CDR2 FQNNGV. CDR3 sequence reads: CASSLQVTLAKNIQYF. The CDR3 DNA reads TGTGCCAGCAGCTTACAGGTCACACTAGCCAAAAACATTCAGTACTTC.

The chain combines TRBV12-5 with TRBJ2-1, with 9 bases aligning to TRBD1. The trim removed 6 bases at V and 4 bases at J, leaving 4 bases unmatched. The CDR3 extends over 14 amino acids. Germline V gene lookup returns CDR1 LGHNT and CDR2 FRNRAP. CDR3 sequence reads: CASGEGQGYNEQFF. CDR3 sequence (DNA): TGTGCTAGTGGGGAGGGACAGGGTTACAATGAGCAGTTCTTC.

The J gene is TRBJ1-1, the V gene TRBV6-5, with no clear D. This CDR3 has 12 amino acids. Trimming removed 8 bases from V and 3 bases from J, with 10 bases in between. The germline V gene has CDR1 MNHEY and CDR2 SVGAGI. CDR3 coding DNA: TGTGCCAGCCGAGACCGGGACACTGAAGCTTTCTTT. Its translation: CASRDRDTEAFF.

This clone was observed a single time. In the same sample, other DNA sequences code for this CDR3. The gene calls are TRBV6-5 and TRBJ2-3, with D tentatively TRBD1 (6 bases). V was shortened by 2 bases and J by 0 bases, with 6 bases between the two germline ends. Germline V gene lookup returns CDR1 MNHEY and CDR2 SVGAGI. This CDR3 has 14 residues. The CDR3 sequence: CASSYGGSTDTQYF. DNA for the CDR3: TGTGCCAGCAGTTACGGGGGCAGCACAGATACGCAGTATTTT.

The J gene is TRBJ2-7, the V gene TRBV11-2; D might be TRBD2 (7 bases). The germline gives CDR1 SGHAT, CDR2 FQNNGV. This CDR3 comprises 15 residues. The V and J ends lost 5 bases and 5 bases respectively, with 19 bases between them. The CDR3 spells CASSPKVGGLDEQYF. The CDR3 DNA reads TGTGCCAGCAGCCCAAAAGTCGGGGGGCTCGACGAGCAGTACTTC.

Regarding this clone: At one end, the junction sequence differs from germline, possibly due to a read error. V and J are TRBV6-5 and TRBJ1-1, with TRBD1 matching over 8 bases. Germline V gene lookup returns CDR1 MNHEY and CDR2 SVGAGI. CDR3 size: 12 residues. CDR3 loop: CASSYLGQASFF. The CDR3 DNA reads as TGTGCCAGCAGTTACTTGGGACAGGCAAGCTTTTTT.

CDR3 in DNA: TGTGCCAGCAGTTTAAGTCAGGGGGATCTCGACAATGAGCAGTTCTTC. Translated: CASSLSQGDLDNEQFF. The rearrangement links TRBV27 to TRBJ2-1; 7 nucleotides line up with TRBD1. The V gene end was trimmed by 2 bases and the J gene end by 5 bases; junction bases not matched to a gene: 9. The CDR3 loop spans 16 amino acids. CDR1 and CDR2 (germline): MNHEY, SMNVEV (reference sequence).

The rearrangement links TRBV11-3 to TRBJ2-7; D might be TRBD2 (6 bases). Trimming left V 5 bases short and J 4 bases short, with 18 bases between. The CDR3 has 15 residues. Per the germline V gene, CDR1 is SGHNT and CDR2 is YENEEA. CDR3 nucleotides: TGTGCCAGCAGCCGAACAGCTAATGGGGGGTACGAGCAGTACTTC. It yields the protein CASSRTANGGYEQYF. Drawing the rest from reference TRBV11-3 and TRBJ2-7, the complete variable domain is EAGVVQSPRYKIIEKKQPVAFWCNPISGHNTLYWYLQNLGQGPELLIRYENEEAVDDSQLPKDRFSAERLKGVDSTLKIQPAELGDSAVYLCASSRTANGGYEQYFGPGTRLTVT.

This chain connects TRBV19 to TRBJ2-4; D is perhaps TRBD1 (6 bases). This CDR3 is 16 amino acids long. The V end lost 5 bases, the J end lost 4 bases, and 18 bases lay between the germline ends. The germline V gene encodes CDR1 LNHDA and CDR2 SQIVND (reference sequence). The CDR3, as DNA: TGTGCCAGTAGTTCCCCAGGGGAGTGGATTAAAAACATTCAGTACTTC. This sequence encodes CASSSPGEWIKNIQYF.

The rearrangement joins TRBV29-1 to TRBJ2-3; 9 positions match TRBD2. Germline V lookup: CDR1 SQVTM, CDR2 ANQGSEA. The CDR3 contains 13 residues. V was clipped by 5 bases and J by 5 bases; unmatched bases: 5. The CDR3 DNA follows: TGCAGCGTTCGCGGGGGGGCCGTAGATACGCAGTATTTT. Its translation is CSVRGGAVDTQYF.

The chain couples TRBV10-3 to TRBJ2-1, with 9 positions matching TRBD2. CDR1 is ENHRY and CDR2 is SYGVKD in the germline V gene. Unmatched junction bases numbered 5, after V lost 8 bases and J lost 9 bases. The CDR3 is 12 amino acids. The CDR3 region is CAIGASGIEQFF. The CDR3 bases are TGTGCCATCGGGGCTAGCGGGATTGAGCAGTTCTTC.

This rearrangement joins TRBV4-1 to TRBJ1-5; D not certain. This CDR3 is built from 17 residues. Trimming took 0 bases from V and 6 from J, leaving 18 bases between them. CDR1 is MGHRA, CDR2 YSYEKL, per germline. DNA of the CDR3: TGCGCCAGCAGCCAAGATCTCGGAGCCCTAAGGTCTCAGCCCCAGCATTTT. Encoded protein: CASSQDLGALRSQPQHF.

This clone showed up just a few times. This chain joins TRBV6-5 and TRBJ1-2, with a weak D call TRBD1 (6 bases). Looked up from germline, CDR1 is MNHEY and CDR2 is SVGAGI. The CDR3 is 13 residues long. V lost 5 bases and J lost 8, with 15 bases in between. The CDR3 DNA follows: TGTGCCAGCAGTGTCCAGGGGACGGGGGGCTACACCTTC. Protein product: CASSVQGTGGYTF.

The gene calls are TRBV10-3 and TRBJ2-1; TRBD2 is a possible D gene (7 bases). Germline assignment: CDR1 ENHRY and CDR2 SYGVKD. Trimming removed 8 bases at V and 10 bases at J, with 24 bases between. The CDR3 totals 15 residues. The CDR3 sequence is CAISLSGLGGLEQFF. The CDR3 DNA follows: TGTGCCATCTCCCTAAGCGGACTAGGGGGACTCGAGCAGTTCTTC.

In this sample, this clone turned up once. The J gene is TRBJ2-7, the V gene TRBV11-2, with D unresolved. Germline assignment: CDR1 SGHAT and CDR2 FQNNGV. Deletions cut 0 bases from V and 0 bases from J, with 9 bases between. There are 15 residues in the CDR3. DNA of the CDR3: TGTGCCAGCAGCTTAGATGTCGACATCTCCTACGAGCAGTACTTC. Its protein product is CASSLDVDISYEQYF.

The CDR3 nucleotides read TGCGCCAGCAGCCAAGAGAGGCCAGGGGGGAGTTCACCCCTCCACTTT. Amino acid sequence: CASSQERPGGSSPLHF. The chain employs TRBV4-1 and TRBJ1-6, with 7 bases aligning to TRBD1. Germline lookup yields CDR1 MGHRA and CDR2 YSYEKL. The length of the CDR3 is 16 residues. J lost 9 bases, V lost 0 bases, and 8 bases had no gene match.

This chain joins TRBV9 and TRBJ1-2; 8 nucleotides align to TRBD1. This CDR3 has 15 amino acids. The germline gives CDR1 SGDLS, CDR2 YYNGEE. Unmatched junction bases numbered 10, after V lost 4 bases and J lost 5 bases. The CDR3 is CASSSSGQGSYGYTF. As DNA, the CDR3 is TGTGCCAGCAGCTCCAGTGGACAGGGTTCTTATGGCTACACCTTC. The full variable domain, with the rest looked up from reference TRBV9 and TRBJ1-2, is DSGVTQTPKHLITATGQRVTLRCSPRSGDLSVYWYQQSLDQGLQFLIQYYNGEERAKGNILERFSAQQFPDLHSELNLSSLELGDSALYFCASSSSGQGSYGYTFGSGTRLTVV.

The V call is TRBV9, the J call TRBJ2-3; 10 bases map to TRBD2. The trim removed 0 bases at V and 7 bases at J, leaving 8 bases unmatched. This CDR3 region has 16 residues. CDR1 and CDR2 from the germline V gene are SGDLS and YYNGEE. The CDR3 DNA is TGTGCCAGCAGCGTAGCTCCAGCGGGGGGGCGGCATACGCAGTATTTT. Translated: CASSVAPAGGRHTQYF. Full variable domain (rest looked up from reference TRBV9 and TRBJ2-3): DSGVTQTPKHLITATGQRVTLRCSPRSGDLSVYWYQQSLDQGLQFLIQYYNGEERAKGNILERFSAQQFPDLHSELNLSSLELGDSALYFCASSVAPAGGRHTQYFGPGTRLTVL.

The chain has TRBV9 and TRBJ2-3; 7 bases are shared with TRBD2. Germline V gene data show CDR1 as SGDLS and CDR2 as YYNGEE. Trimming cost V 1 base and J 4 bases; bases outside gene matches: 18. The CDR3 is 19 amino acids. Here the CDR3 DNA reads TGTGCCAGCAGCGTAACGGGGGGTGGTGTGTTTGTTGACGCAGATACGCAGTATTTT. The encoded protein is CASSVTGGGVFVDADTQYF.

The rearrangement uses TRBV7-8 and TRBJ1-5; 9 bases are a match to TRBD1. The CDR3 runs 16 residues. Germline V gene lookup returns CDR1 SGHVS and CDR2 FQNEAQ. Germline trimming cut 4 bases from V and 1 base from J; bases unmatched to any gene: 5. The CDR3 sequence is CASSSRQGDSNQPQHF. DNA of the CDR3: TGTGCCAGCAGCTCCCGACAGGGGGACAGCAATCAGCCCCAGCATTTT.

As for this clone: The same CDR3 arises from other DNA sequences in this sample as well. CDR3 sequence reads: CASSLAGGSSYNEQFF. The CDR3 DNA is TGTGCCAGCAGCTTGGCCGGAGGGAGCTCCTACAATGAGCAGTTCTTC. The rearrangement uses TRBV5-4 and TRBJ2-1; maybe TRBD2 (6 bases). Per the germline V gene, CDR1 is SGHNT and CDR2 is YYREEE (reference sequence). The CDR3 is made up of 16 amino acids. Trimming cost V 0 bases and J 0 bases, with 10 bases left between them.

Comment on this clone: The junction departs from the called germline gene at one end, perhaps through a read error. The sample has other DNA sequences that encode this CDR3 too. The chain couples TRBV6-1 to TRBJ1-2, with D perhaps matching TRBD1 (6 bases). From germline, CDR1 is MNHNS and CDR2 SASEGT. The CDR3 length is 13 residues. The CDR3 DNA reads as TGTGCTAGCAGTGAAGTGGACAGCGGAGGCTACACCTTC. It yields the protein CASSEVDSGGYTF.

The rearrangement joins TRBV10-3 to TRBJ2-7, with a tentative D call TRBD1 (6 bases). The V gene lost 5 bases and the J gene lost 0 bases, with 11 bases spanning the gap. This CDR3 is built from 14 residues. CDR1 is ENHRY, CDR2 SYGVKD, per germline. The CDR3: CAISSTGPSYEQYF. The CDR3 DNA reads TGTGCCATCAGTTCAACAGGGCCCTCCTACGAGCAGTACTTC.

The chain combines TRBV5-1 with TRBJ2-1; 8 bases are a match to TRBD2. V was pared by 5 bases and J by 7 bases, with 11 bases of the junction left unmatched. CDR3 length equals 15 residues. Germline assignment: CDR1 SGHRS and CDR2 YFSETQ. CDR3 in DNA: TGCGCCAGCAGTCCCGGGACTAGACCGGAGAATGAGCAGTTCTTC. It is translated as CASSPGTRPENEQFF.

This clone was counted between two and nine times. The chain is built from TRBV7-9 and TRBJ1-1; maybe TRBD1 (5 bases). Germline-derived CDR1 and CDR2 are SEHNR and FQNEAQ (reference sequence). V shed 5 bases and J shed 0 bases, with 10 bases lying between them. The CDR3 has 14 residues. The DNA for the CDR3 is TGTGCCAGCAGCCGGACGGACATGAACACTGAAGCTTTCTTT. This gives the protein CASSRTDMNTEAFF.